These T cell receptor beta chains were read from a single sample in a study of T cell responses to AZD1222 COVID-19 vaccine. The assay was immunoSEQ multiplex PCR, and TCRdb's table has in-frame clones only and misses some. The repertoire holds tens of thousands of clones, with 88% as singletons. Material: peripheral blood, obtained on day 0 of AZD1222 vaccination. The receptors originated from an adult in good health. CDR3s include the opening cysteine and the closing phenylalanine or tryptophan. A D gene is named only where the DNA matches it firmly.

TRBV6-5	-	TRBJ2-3	TGTGCCAGCAGTTACGAGGTGGCAGATACGCAGTATTTT	CASSYEVADTQYF
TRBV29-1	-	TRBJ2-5	TGCAGCGTCGGGACTTTACGGACAGAGACCCAGTACTTC	CSVGTLRTETQYF
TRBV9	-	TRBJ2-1	TGTGCCAGCAGCCTACCAATTAACAGAAAAATATCCTCCTACAATGAGCAGTTCTTC	CASSLPINRKISSYNEQFF
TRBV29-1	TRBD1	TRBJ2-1	TGCAGCGCTAAAGACAGGGGGTCCTACAATGAGCAGTTCTTC	CSAKDRGSYNEQFF
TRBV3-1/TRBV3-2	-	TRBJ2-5	TGTGCCAGCAGTCGAGGGGAGACCCAGTACTTC	CASSRGETQYF
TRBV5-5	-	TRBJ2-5	TGTGCCAGCAGCTTCGCTAGCGCCCAAGAGACCCAGTACTTC	CASSFASAQETQYF
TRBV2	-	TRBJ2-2	TGTGCCAGCAGTGAATCTGGGTTCACCGGGGAGCTGTTTTTT	CASSESGFTGELFF
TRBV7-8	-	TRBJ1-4	TGTGCCAGCAGCACCAGTCGTGGTGAAACTAATGAAAAACTGTTTTTT	CASSTSRGETNEKLFF
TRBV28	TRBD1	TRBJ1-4	TGTGCCAGCAGTACAGGGGCGCTGGGTGAAAAACTGTTTTTT	CASSTGALGEKLFF
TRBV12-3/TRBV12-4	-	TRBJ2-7	TGTGCCAGCGGAGACTCCTACGAGCAGTACTTC	CASGDSYEQYF